This T cell receptor (beta chain) is drawn from a study of T cell repertoires in cytomegalovirus infection (dated by TCRdb to between 2017 and 2020). Regarding the study in general: Because public TCR beta signatures pointed to carriage of CMV infection together with the matching HLA type, the HLA type of each donor mattered for the analysis. Findings and caveats that apply to the study as a whole: The ex vivo response was dominated by HLA-C-restricted CMV-specific TCR beta clonotypes, and the single most frequent clonotype in two of eight donors was supplied by these HLA-C-restricted clonotypes. In both this cohort and an independent cohort of approximately 350 donors, the cumulative frequency of public TCR beta family members distinguished carriers of CMV infection plus the relevant HLA type.

Sequencing used an Illumina HiSeq 1500. The raw public reads went through TCRdb reprocessing: fastp at Q25, MiXCR clone calling, in-frame beta chains kept. All rows with the same CDR3 protein become a single entry with the most common DNA and genes. Across this sample there are roughly 130,000 distinct CDR3 sequences, with 20% to 30% seen only once. The ten largest clonotypes hold roughly 35% of the sample. This clonotype was seen at least ten times. Its target antigen remains unknown. No base quality information exists; no much larger clone differs at one position. Including the terminal cysteine and phenylalanine, the CDR3 comprises 13 residues. Of all the DNA, just the CDR3 is kept, 39 bases in frame from base 1. The germline V gene encodes CDR1 SEHNR and CDR2 FQNEAQ (reference sequence). V is reduced by 8 bases and J by 6 bases, leaving a spacing of 17 bases between them.

The clonotype comes from a human donor in good health (CMV status not recorded). Some clones in this sample may be carry-over from other donors' samples. The V and J genes are TRBV7-9 and TRBJ2-7, with the D assignment possibly TRBD1 or TRBD2, given 5 matching bases for each. Sequencing used PBMCs, sequenced either directly or after in vitro stimulation (not recorded which). The CDR3 region has the sequence CASGERGVGEQYF. The nucleotides are TGTGCCAGCGGTGAGAGGGGAGTTGGCGAGCAGTACTTC.